The 30 T cell receptor beta chains in this list originate from one sample, sequenced in a study of T-cell reconstitution after alpha-beta-depleted transplantation in children. Unique molecular identifiers tagged the TCRbeta library. Each CDR3 protein is one row after TCRdb ran MiXCR on the PCR reads. This sample has fewer than 700,000 distinct CDR3 sequences, with 13% found just once. This specimen consisted of PBMCs, mostly from graft donor cells, obtained 360 days after TCRalphabeta/CD19-depleted stem cell transplant. The receptors derive from a male patient younger than 18 who had a stem cell transplant for acute myeloid leukemia, so the T cells may come from the graft donor.

This clonotype has a handful of counts. V and J are TRBV6-5 and TRBJ1-2; a weak D match, TRBD1 (5 bases). Germline V gene data show CDR1 as MNHEY and CDR2 as SVGAGI. CDR3 length: 17 amino acids. V dropped 6 bases and J dropped 6 bases, with 26 bases sitting between them. CDR3 protein: CASSKWGESDIPNGYTF. The CDR3 nucleotides are TGTGCCAGCAGCAAGTGGGGGGAATCTGACATTCCCAATGGCTACACCTTC.

A few counts support this clonotype. This chain links TRBV28 with TRBJ2-1; unclear D gene. CDR1 and CDR2 from the germline V gene are MDHEN and SYDVKM. The CDR3 totals 13 residues. The ends were cut back, 7 bases at V and 0 bases at J, with 7 bases in the middle. This CDR3 is CASNPSSYNEQFF. Here the CDR3 DNA reads TGTGCCAGCAACCCTAGCTCCTACAATGAGCAGTTCTTC.

CDR3 loop: CASSQDWLAGPETQYF. In nucleotides, the CDR3 is TGCGCCAGCAGCCAAGATTGGCTAGCGGGGCCAGAGACCCAGTACTTC. This chain joins TRBV4-3 and TRBJ2-5, with TRBD2 matching over 9 bases. The CDR3 has 16 amino acids. CDR1 LGHNA and CDR2 YSLEER come from the germline V gene. Trimming took 0 bases from V and 4 from J; bases not matched to a gene: 6.

This chain's CDR3 is CASSNRGLWSTDTQYF. CDR3 nucleotide sequence: TGTGCCAGCAGCAACAGGGGGTTATGGTCTACAGATACGCAGTATTTT. This sequence joins TRBV14 and TRBJ2-3; 8 nucleotides align to TRBD1. This CDR3 has 16 amino acids. Trimming at V came to 5 bases and at J to 3 bases, leaving 10 bases not matched to a gene. Germline lookup yields CDR1 SGHDN and CDR2 FVKESK.

This rearrangement joins TRBV7-3 to TRBJ2-7, with D perhaps matching TRBD1 (5 bases). Trimming left V 6 bases short and J 0 bases short, with 12 bases between. The CDR3 length is 14 residues. Germline V gives CDR1 SGHTA, CDR2 FQGTGA. The CDR3 spells CASRKTGSSYEQYF. The CDR3 DNA reads TGTGCCAGCAGAAAAACAGGTTCCTCCTACGAGCAGTACTTC.

This clonotype was observed a handful of times. This chain uses TRBV20-1 with TRBJ2-2; the D gene is possibly TRBD1 (7 bases). The germline gives CDR1 DFQATT, CDR2 SNEGSKA (reference sequence). The CDR3 length is 15 residues. V lost 5 bases to trimming and J lost 1 base, with 14 bases between them. This CDR3 is CSAYQGGRNTGELFF. CDR3 in DNA: TGCAGTGCTTACCAGGGGGGACGGAACACCGGGGAGCTGTTTTTT.

This chain links TRBV20-1 with TRBJ2-5; TRBD2 matches 11 bases. With V trimmed by 5 bases and J by 2 bases, 7 bases remained unmatched. There are 15 residues in the CDR3. Germline values: CDR1 DFQATT, CDR2 SNEGSKA (reference sequence). CDR3 nucleotides: TGCAGTGCTGATCTCGGACTAGCGGGTCAAGAGACCCAGTACTTC. Protein product: CSADLGLAGQETQYF.

Ten or more counts support this clonotype. The V gene is TRBV18, the J gene TRBJ2-1, with D maybe TRBD2 (5 bases). Looked up from germline, CDR1 is KGHSH and CDR2 is LQKENI. V dropped 0 bases and J dropped 0 bases, with 6 bases sitting between them. The CDR3 loop spans 15 amino acids. The CDR3 is CASSPPGISYNEQFF. CDR3 DNA sequence: TGTGCCAGCTCACCACCCGGGATCTCCTACAATGAGCAGTTCTTC. Full variable domain (rest looked up from reference TRBV18 and TRBJ2-1): NAGVMQNPRHLVRRRGQEARLRCSPMKGHSHVYWYRQLPEEGLKFMVYLQKENIIDESGMPKERFSAEFPKEGPSILRIQQVVRGDSAAYFCASSPPGISYNEQFFGPGTRLTVL.

The genes are TRBV20-1 and TRBJ2-3; 13 bases line up with TRBD2. This CDR3 region has 17 residues. J was trimmed by 2 bases and V by 1 base; bases with no gene match: 6. In germline, CDR1 is DFQATT, CDR2 SNEGSKA (reference sequence). DNA for the CDR3: TGCAGTGCTAGAGTGACTAGCGGGAGGCCCTTCACAGATACGCAGTATTTT. It codes for CSARVTSGRPFTDTQYF.

The rearrangement joins TRBV11-2 to TRBJ2-1; D unresolved. Germline CDR1 reads SGHAT; CDR2 reads FQNNGV. V was cut by 6 bases and J by 8 bases, with 17 bases left in between. The CDR3 is made up of 14 amino acids. For the CDR3, the DNA is TGTGCCAGCAGTTTAACCCTCTTAGGCCATGAGCAGTTCTTC. This sequence encodes CASSLTLLGHEQFF.

In this sample, this clonotype turned up many times. Here the CDR3 reads CAYYGTDINTEAFF. CDR3 sequence (DNA): TGTGCCTACTACGGGACCGACATAAACACTGAAGCTTTCTTT. V and J are TRBV30 and TRBJ1-1, with a tentative D call TRBD1 (5 bases). The CDR3 spans 14 residues. Per the germline V gene, CDR1 is GTSNPN and CDR2 is SVGIG (reference sequence). V lost 7 bases, J lost 2 bases, and 17 bases lay in between.

Many counts were recorded for this clonotype. The chain is built from TRBV2 and TRBJ2-7; TRBD1 matches at 10 bases. This CDR3 has 14 residues. Trimming at V came to 8 bases and at J to 3 bases, leaving 7 bases not matched to a gene. Germline V lookup: CDR1 SNHLY, CDR2 FYNNEI. The CDR3 region has the DNA TGTGCCAGCGGGGACAGGGGCATCCTCTACGAGCAGTACTTC. Amino acid sequence: CASGDRGILYEQYF.

The sample holds a few counts of this clonotype. The CDR3 here is CATSDQDSADTQYF. CDR3 nucleotides: TGTGCCACCAGTGATCAGGATAGCGCAGATACGCAGTATTTT. The V call is TRBV24-1, the J call TRBJ2-3, with TRBD2 as a possible D gene (5 bases). CDR3 length: 14 residues. Trimming left V 3 bases short and J 4 bases short, with 10 bases between. The germline V gene encodes CDR1 KGHDR and CDR2 SFDVKD.

The CDR3 bases are TGTGCCAGCAGTTACTCGATCAGGACAAGGAACACTGAAGCTTTCTTT. Its translation: CASSYSIRTRNTEAFF. V gene TRBV6-5 combines with J gene TRBJ1-1, with a weak D call TRBD1 (5 bases). The V gene lost 0 bases and the J gene lost 1 base, with 12 bases spanning the gap. This CDR3 has 16 amino acids. Germline lookup yields CDR1 MNHEY and CDR2 SVGAGI.

In this sample, this clonotype turned up many times. This chain connects TRBV29-1 to TRBJ2-7, with a tentative D call TRBD2 (6 bases). This CDR3 has 13 amino acids. Trimming pared 6 bases from V and 3 bases from J, leaving 15 bases between. The germline gives CDR1 SQVTM, CDR2 ANQGSEA. CDR3 in amino acids: CSVEGRFDYEQYF. CDR3 bases: TGCAGCGTGGAGGGGAGGTTCGACTACGAGCAGTACTTC.

This clonotype was detected many times. The chain is built from TRBV5-5 and TRBJ1-1; 9 bases line up with TRBD1. The CDR3 runs to 16 residues. J lost 0 bases, V lost 2 bases, and 5 bases had no gene match. Looked up from germline, CDR1 is SGHKS and CDR2 is YYEKEE (reference sequence). The CDR3 is CASSLTGTGLNTEAFF. CDR3 nucleotide sequence: TGTGCCAGCAGCTTAACCGGGACAGGGTTGAACACTGAAGCTTTCTTT.

In DNA, the CDR3 is TGTGCCAGCAGTGCCGATAAGCCGGGCACTGAAGCTTTCTTT. It translates to CASSADKPGTEAFF. The chain combines TRBV12-3 or TRBV12-4 with TRBJ1-1; D call uncertain. CDR3 length: 14 residues. V lost 5 bases to trimming and J lost 4 bases, with 14 bases between them.

The J gene is TRBJ1-1, the V gene TRBV20-1; D ambiguous. This CDR3 spans 14 amino acids. Trimming shortened V by 1 base and J by 5 bases, and 14 bases separated the two germline ends. From germline, CDR1 is DFQATT and CDR2 SNEGSKA (reference sequence). CDR3 DNA sequence: TGCAGTGCTAGAGGGTCCGAGAGTGGGACTGAAGCTTTCTTT. Amino acid sequence: CSARGSESGTEAFF.

This clonotype was seen repeatedly, ten times or more. J is TRBJ2-7 and V is TRBV7-2; D is unresolved. The CDR3 runs to 14 residues. CDR1 and CDR2 from the germline V gene are SGHTA and FQGNSA. The V end was cut by 1 base, the J end by 1 base, with 8 bases between. DNA of the CDR3: TGTGCCAGCAGCTTAGATACGTGGTCCTACGAGCAGTACTTC. Its translation is CASSLDTWSYEQYF.

This clonotype has a count of ten or more. The chain carries TRBV13 and TRBJ2-7, with 7 bases fitting TRBD2. This CDR3 contains 17 residues. V was clipped by 1 base and J by 2 bases; unmatched bases: 11. Germline V gene data show CDR1 as PRHDT and CDR2 as FYEKMQ (reference sequence). This CDR3 reads CASSLATPSGHTYEQYF. The DNA for the CDR3 is TGTGCCAGCAGCTTAGCAACCCCTAGCGGACATACCTACGAGCAGTACTTC. Combining the CDR3 with reference TRBV13 and TRBJ2-7 gives the whole variable domain AAGVIQSPRHLIKEKRETATLKCYPIPRHDTVYWYQQGPGQDPQFLISFYEKMQSDKGSIPDRFSAQQFSDYHSELNMSSLELGDSALYFCASSLATPSGHTYEQYFGPGTRLTVT.

The chain recombines TRBV20-1 with TRBJ2-5, with 7 nucleotides matching TRBD2. Germline V gene lookup returns CDR1 DFQATT and CDR2 SNEGSKA (reference sequence). The CDR3 is made up of 16 amino acids. Unmatched junction bases numbered 16, after V lost 4 bases and J lost 5 bases. CDR3 in amino acids: CSAIRWGGGRDETQYF. CDR3 nucleotides: TGCAGTGCTATAAGATGGGGTGGAGGGAGGGATGAGACCCAGTACTTC.

This clonotype was recorded a few times. This sequence joins TRBV9 and TRBJ2-3; D is ambiguous. Trimming took 7 bases from V and 3 from J, leaving 15 bases between them. CDR1 and CDR2 from the germline V gene are SGDLS and YYNGEE. This CDR3 is built from 14 residues. This CDR3 is CASCPHGGTDTQYF. DNA for the CDR3: TGTGCCAGCTGCCCTCACGGCGGTACAGATACGCAGTATTTT.

This clonotype came up many times. V is TRBV28 and J is TRBJ2-2; 7 nucleotides line up with TRBD1. CDR1 is MDHEN, CDR2 SYDVKM, per germline. With V trimmed by 6 bases and J by 4 bases, 8 bases remained unmatched. The CDR3 sequence is 15 residues long. The CDR3 DNA reads TGTGCCAGCAGACAACGGGACAGAGGCACCGGGGAGCTGTTTTTT. This sequence encodes CASRQRDRGTGELFF. Looking up the rest from reference TRBV28 and TRBJ2-2 gives the full variable domain: DVKVTQSSRYLVKRTGEKVFLECVQDMDHENMFWYRQDPGLGLRLIYFSYDVKMKEKGDIPEGYSVSREKKERFSLILESASTNQTSMYLCASRQRDRGTGELFFGEGSRLTVL.

This clonotype was observed at least ten times. The chain has TRBV29-1 and TRBJ2-1, with TRBD1 matching over 9 bases. The V and J ends lost 0 bases and 5 bases, in that order; junction bases with no gene match: 11. The germline V gene encodes CDR1 SQVTM and CDR2 ANQGSEA. The CDR3 has 17 amino acids. The CDR3 sequence: CSVEDLRDRVSNNEQFF. The CDR3 DNA is TGCAGCGTTGAAGATCTTCGGGACAGGGTCTCAAACAATGAGCAGTTCTTC.

This clonotype was counted a few times. CDR3 DNA sequence: TGCGCCAGCAGCCAAGGGGACAGGGGAGGGTTCAATGAGCAGTTCTTC. Protein product: CASSQGDRGGFNEQFF. The chain links TRBV4-1 to TRBJ2-1; 10 bases are shared with TRBD1. This CDR3 has 16 residues. The V gene end was trimmed by 1 base and the J gene end by 6 bases; junction bases not matched to a gene: 6. Germline CDR1 reads MGHRA; CDR2 reads YSYEKL.

This clonotype was seen at least ten times. The chain joins TRBV20-1 to TRBJ1-1; D possibly corresponds to TRBD1 (6 bases). Germline CDR1 reads DFQATT; CDR2 reads SNEGSKA (reference sequence). V was shortened by 6 bases and J by 6 bases, with 14 bases between the two germline ends. The CDR3 consists of 12 residues. CDR3 region: CSAFTGHPEAFF. CDR3 nucleotides: TGCAGTGCCTTTACAGGGCATCCTGAAGCTTTCTTT.

The rearrangement joins TRBV27 to TRBJ2-7; 9 positions match TRBD2. Germline V lookup: CDR1 MNHEY, CDR2 SMNVEV (reference sequence). The CDR3 spans 14 residues. V was pared by 5 bases and J by 7 bases, with 9 bases of the junction left unmatched. DNA for the CDR3: TGTGCCAGCAGTCGACTAGCGGACCTTTCTGAGCAGTACTTC. It codes for CASSRLADLSEQYF.

The genes are TRBV7-9 and TRBJ2-6, with D unclear. The germline V gene encodes CDR1 SEHNR and CDR2 FQNEAQ (reference sequence). The CDR3 is 15 residues long. V was shortened by 5 bases and J by 1 base, with 9 bases between the two germline ends. CDR3 region: CASSRPRSGANVLTF. CDR3 bases: TGTGCCAGCAGCCGCCCCCGGTCTGGGGCCAACGTCCTGACTTTC. Full variable domain (rest looked up from reference TRBV7-9 and TRBJ2-6): DTGVSQNPRHKITKRGQNVTFRCDPISEHNRLYWYRQTLGQGPEFLTYFQNEAQLEKSRLLSDRFSAERPKGSFSTLEIQRTEQGDSAMYLCASSRPRSGANVLTFGAGSRLTVL.

V gene TRBV25-1 combines with J gene TRBJ1-4, with a weak D call TRBD1 (6 bases). The CDR3 spans 15 residues. CDR1 is MGHDK, CDR2 SYGVNS, per germline. Trimming pared 4 bases from V and 5 bases from J, leaving 14 bases between. In nucleotides, the CDR3 is TGTGCCAGCAGTGGAATTTTACAGGGAAATGAAAAACTGTTTTTT. It codes for CASSGILQGNEKLFF.

The chain recombines TRBV9 with TRBJ2-7, with TRBD1 identical over 7 bases. This CDR3 is 16 amino acids long. V trimming: 0 bases; J trimming: 1 base; junction bases outside the gene matches: 7. Germline-derived CDR1 and CDR2 are SGDLS and YYNGEE. The CDR3 loop is CASSVEGQLSSYEQYF. Written as DNA, the CDR3 is TGTGCCAGCAGCGTAGAGGGACAGCTCTCATCCTACGAGCAGTACTTC.